These 16 T cell receptor beta chains were sequenced from one sample in a study of identical twins. TCRdb fed the 5' RACE reads into MiXCR, producing one record per CDR3 protein. Of approximately 280,000 distinct CDR3 sequences listed, approximately 8% are singletons. This sample also belongs to another study, concerning yellow fever vaccine responses in identical twins.

Sequencing was performed on memory (CD45RO+) T cells sorted from blood. The receptors originated from a woman aged 18-29 years in good health.

In this sample, this clonotype turned up a few times. V and J are TRBV9 and TRBJ2-1; a weak D match, TRBD2 (6 bases). The V end lost 0 bases, the J end lost 6 bases, and 13 bases lay between the germline ends. This CDR3 comprises 15 residues. Germline CDR1 is SGDLS and CDR2 is YYNGEE. The CDR3 coding sequence is TGTGCCAGCAGCGTAGGCCCTAGCGCCAGCAATGAGCAGTTCTTC. It translates to CASSVGPSASNEQFF.

This clonotype was counted only a few times. The rearrangement links TRBV3-1 to TRBJ2-5; TRBD2 might be the D (6 bases). This CDR3 has 15 residues. V lost 1 base and J 2 bases, leaving 11 bases between the germline ends. Germline CDR1 LGHDT, CDR2 YNNKEL (reference sequence). The CDR3 reads CASSQGSAGQETQYF. For the CDR3, the DNA is TGTGCCAGCAGCCAAGGGTCGGCGGGACAAGAGACCCAGTACTTC.

In this sample, this clonotype turned up many times. V usage is TRBV7-3 and J usage is TRBJ2-2; unclear D gene. V lost 5 bases to trimming and J lost 6 bases, with 13 bases between them. CDR1 SGHTA and CDR2 FQGTGA come from the germline V gene. This CDR3 is 14 amino acids long. CDR3 coding DNA: TGTGCCAGCAGCCAAACGTCCCCCCCCGGGGAGCTGTTTTTT. Translated: CASSQTSPPGELFF.

The chain uses TRBV20-1 and TRBJ1-2; 10 bases map to TRBD1. CDR3 length: 16 amino acids. The germline gives CDR1 DFQATT, CDR2 SNEGSKA (reference sequence). The CDR3 loop is CSSRGRDRGSNYGYTF. The CDR3 region has the DNA TGCAGCTCCAGGGGCCGGGACAGGGGTTCTAACTATGGCTACACCTTC.

This clonotype was picked up many times. The rearrangement links TRBV20-1 to TRBJ2-3, with D unresolved. This CDR3 spans 12 amino acids. Trimming shortened V by 0 bases and J by 10 bases, and 11 bases separated the two germline ends. Germline assignment: CDR1 DFQATT and CDR2 SNEGSKA (reference sequence). The CDR3 region is CSARDQSFAQYF. The DNA of the CDR3 is TGCAGTGCTAGAGATCAAAGTTTCGCGCAGTATTTT.

The table lists this clonotype with many counts. The chain joins TRBV5-1 to TRBJ2-1; the match to TRBD1 covers 9 bases. The CDR3 has 18 amino acids. Germline CDR1 and CDR2: SGHRS and YFSETQ. V trimming: 3 bases; J trimming: 1 base; junction bases outside the gene matches: 11. This chain's CDR3 is CASSWKAQGALSYNEQFF. For the CDR3, the DNA is TGCGCCAGCAGCTGGAAGGCACAGGGGGCCCTATCCTACAATGAGCAGTTCTTC.

At least ten counts were recorded for this clonotype. The J gene is TRBJ2-3, the V gene TRBV7-8; possible D gene TRBD2, 6 bases. The germline gives CDR1 SGHVS, CDR2 FQNEAQ. The CDR3 runs 16 residues. Trimming cost V 4 bases and J 6 bases, with 20 bases left between them. Here the CDR3 reads CASSSDLASGRDTQYF. CDR3 in DNA: TGTGCCAGCAGCTCTGATCTCGCCTCGGGGAGGGATACGCAGTATTTT.

The gene calls are TRBV2 and TRBJ1-3; D unresolved. V lost 7 bases to trimming and J lost 6 bases, with 25 bases between them. CDR1 is SNHLY and CDR2 is FYNNEI in the germline V gene. The CDR3 totals 17 residues. CDR3 residues: CASIKTGISDSENTIYF. The CDR3 DNA is TGTGCCAGCATAAAAACGGGCATCTCGGACTCCGAAAACACCATATATTTT.

As concerns this clonotype: A much more abundant neighbour one base away suggests this may be a read error. The conserved closing phenylalanine or tryptophan is absent in this CDR3, likely reflecting a read error. This chain connects TRBV29-1 to TRBJ2-1; TRBD2 might be the D (5 bases). This CDR3 region has 15 residues. Germline V gene lookup returns CDR1 SQVTM and CDR2 ANQGSEA. V lost 2 bases and J lost 2, with 13 bases in between. Here the CDR3 reads CSVEYVGAAYNEQFL. The CDR3 coding sequence is TGCAGCGTTGAATACGTGGGAGCGGCCTACAATGAGCAGTTCCTC.

This clonotype was seen repeatedly, ten times or more. The J gene is TRBJ1-1, the V gene TRBV10-3; the D is unclear. Trimming took off 5 bases at V and 1 base at J, with 17 bases between the two ends. The CDR3 has 16 amino acids. In germline, CDR1 is ENHRY, CDR2 SYGVKD. The CDR3 DNA reads as TGTGCCATCAGTTTTCGTTCGATAGGGAAGAACACTGAAGCTTTCTTT. It codes for CAISFRSIGKNTEAFF.

Of note for this clonotype: This may come from a read error, since a much larger clone is one base off. The chain joins TRBV3-1 to TRBJ2-1; D not certain. This CDR3 spans 15 amino acids. In germline, CDR1 is LGHDT, CDR2 YNNKEL (reference sequence). CDR3 nucleotides: TGTGCCTGCAGCCAAGGGTTACAGCTGTCGAATGAGCAGTTCTTC. Amino acids: CACSQGLQLSNEQFF.

This clonotype was seen repeatedly, ten times or more. This chain uses TRBV11-1 with TRBJ2-7; 7 nucleotides match TRBD2. V was clipped by 3 bases and J by 4 bases; unmatched bases: 9. The CDR3 runs 15 residues. Germline CDR1 SGHAT, CDR2 FQDESV (reference sequence). The CDR3: CASSLLAGAAYEQYF. DNA of the CDR3: TGTGCCAGCAGCTTGCTGGCGGGAGCGGCATACGAGCAGTACTTC.

There are many counts of this clonotype. The rearrangement uses TRBV20-1 and TRBJ2-5; D gene ambiguous. Germline V gives CDR1 DFQATT, CDR2 SNEGSKA (reference sequence). This CDR3 is built from 14 residues. Between the trimmed V and J ends, which lost 6 bases and 1 base, there was a span of 15 bases. CDR3 in DNA: TGCAGTGCCCCCCGGAGCTCCGGCCAAGAGACCCAGTACTTC. Protein product: CSAPRSSGQETQYF.

This clonotype turned up a few times. In nucleotides, the CDR3 is TGCAGTGCTAGCGGGGGGGCTTGGGCGGAGACCCAGTACTTC. Protein product: CSASGGAWAETQYF. V usage is TRBV20-1 and J usage is TRBJ2-5, with TRBD2 identical over 8 bases. CDR1 and CDR2 (germline): DFQATT, SNEGSKA (reference sequence). This CDR3 comprises 14 residues. Trimming took 3 bases from V and 5 from J; bases not matched to a gene: 8.

This clonotype showed up just a few times. This chain links TRBV18 with TRBJ2-1; 9 bases fit TRBD2. Germline assignment: CDR1 KGHSH and CDR2 LQKENI. The CDR3 runs 16 residues. V lost 0 bases to trimming and J lost 8 bases; unmatched junction nucleotides: 8. The CDR3 DNA follows: TGTGCCAGCTCACCACCGTCGCTAGCGGGAAGCCATGAGCAGTTCTTC. Residues: CASSPPSLAGSHEQFF.

This clonotype was counted only a few times. The chain recombines TRBV14 with TRBJ2-3; 7 positions agree with TRBD2. The CDR3 spans 19 residues. Germline V gives CDR1 SGHDN, CDR2 FVKESK. V dropped 0 bases and J dropped 1; count of bases not matched to a gene: 13. The CDR3 DNA follows: TGTGCCAGCAGCCAAGATTTTTGGCCGGCGGGGGTCGGCACAGATACGCAGTATTTT. As protein: CASSQDFWPAGVGTDTQYF.